The sequence of this T cell receptor beta chain was determined in a study of blood T cell repertoires in COVID-19. The data were produced by immunoSEQ multiplex PCR, yet TCRdb's version contains in-frame clones alone and is incomplete. The sample has hundreds of thousands of clones, 83% seen once. The sample was PBMCs or T cells enriched from blood (not recorded which). The receptor comes from a woman aged 40 to 50 who had been exposed to COVID-19.

The CDR3 region has the DNA TGTGCCAGCAGCAACGAAGGGAGGGAAGCTTTCTTT. The encoded protein is CASSNEGREAFF. The rearrangement uses TRBV6-2 or TRBV6-3 and TRBJ1-1; D is uncertain. V was trimmed by 6 bases and J by 8 bases, leaving 13 bases between them. CDR1 and CDR2 from the germline V gene are MNHEY and SVGEGT. The CDR3 has 12 residues.